The next 21 T cell receptor beta chains were all read from a single sample in a study of regulatory T cells in long-lasting Graves disease. Time point reported: newly diagnosed GD, antithyroid drugs for less than 3 months. Construction of the TCR library relied on RNA isolated from PBMCs. Sequencing libraries for TCR beta were prepared with iRepertoire HTBI primers and Arm-PCR of CDR3 regions. TCRdb redid the calling of the multiplex PCR reads with MiXCR, one entry per CDR3 protein. Of hundreds of thousands of distinct CDR3 sequences listed, about 15% are singletons. A further study also used this sample, focusing on T cells in Graves' hyperthyroidism and ophthalmopathy.

This specimen was peripheral blood mononuclear cells (PBMCs), taken at new diagnosis, from a patient treated with antithyroid drugs. The receptors were sampled from a woman in her forties with Graves disease.

This chain joins TRBV5-1 and TRBJ2-3; 11 nucleotides agree with TRBD2. V shed 7 bases and J 1 base; nucleotides not matched to a gene: 5. The CDR3 totals 15 residues. Germline values: CDR1 SGHRS, CDR2 YFSETQ. DNA for the CDR3: TGCGCCAGCCCTGGGACTAGCGGACGCACAGATACGCAGTATTTT. Translation gives CASPGTSGRTDTQYF.

J is TRBJ1-2 and V is TRBV6-1, with D unresolved. Germline V gives CDR1 MNHNS, CDR2 SASEGT. The length of the CDR3 is 14 residues. Trimming pared 3 bases from V and 6 bases from J, leaving 14 bases between. CDR3 region: CASSDSPGVDGYTF. Written as DNA, the CDR3 is TGTGCCAGCAGTGACAGCCCTGGGGTGGATGGCTACACCTTC.

This clonotype was counted at least ten times. V usage is TRBV27 and J usage is TRBJ2-7; 12 nucleotides line up with TRBD1. CDR1 and CDR2 (germline): MNHEY, SMNVEV (reference sequence). J lost 4 bases, V lost 9 bases, and 7 bases had no gene match. The CDR3 runs to 14 residues. CDR3 DNA: TGTGCCAGTTCCGGGACAGGGGGCCTATACGAGCAGTACTTC. It translates to CASSGTGGLYEQYF.

The count of this clonotype is one. The gene calls are TRBV5-8 and TRBJ2-3; 11 nucleotides line up with TRBD1. CDR3 length: 15 amino acids. V shed 3 bases and J 3 bases; nucleotides not matched to a gene: 3. The germline V gene encodes CDR1 SGHTS and CDR2 YDEGEE. The CDR3 coding sequence is TGTGCCAGCAGCTGGGGGACAGGGGGAACAGATACGCAGTATTTT. This translates into CASSWGTGGTDTQYF.

The chain has TRBV2 and TRBJ1-2; the D is unclear. The V end was cut by 0 bases, the J end by 4 bases, with 9 bases between. The CDR3 sequence is 14 residues long. From germline, CDR1 is SNHLY and CDR2 FYNNEI. The DNA of the CDR3 is TGTGCCAGCAGTGAAGCAGGGATAGGCTATGGCTACACCTTC. Translated: CASSEAGIGYGYTF.

A few counts support this clonotype. The chain is built from TRBV19 and TRBJ2-1; D ambiguous. V lost 7 bases and J lost 8, with 9 bases in between. The CDR3 has 11 amino acids. Germline V gene sequence: CDR1 LNHDA, CDR2 SQIVND (reference sequence). The CDR3 DNA sequence: TGTGCCAGTACCCCAGGCGATGAGCAGTTCTTC. It yields the protein CASTPGDEQFF.

There are many counts of this clonotype. The genes are TRBV6-2 or TRBV6-3 and TRBJ2-7, with TRBD2 identical over 7 bases. This CDR3 has 13 amino acids. The junction had 3 bases not matched to a gene; V was cut back by 6 bases and J by 1 base. CDR1 is MNHEY, CDR2 SVGEGT, per germline. DNA for the CDR3: TGTGCCAGCAGGGGAGCGGGGTCCTACGAGCAGTACTTC. Its protein is CASRGAGSYEQYF.

In this sample, this clonotype turned up many times. The chain combines TRBV7-3 with TRBJ2-3; D gene uncertain. The J call may not be correct, given that the DNA end is closer to TRBJ2-1. This CDR3 contains 14 residues. In germline, CDR1 is SGHTA, CDR2 FQGTGA. The CDR3, as DNA: TGTGCCAGCAGCTTATCAGCCACCTCCCGTGAGCAGTTCTTC. This encodes CASSLSATSREQFF.

The J gene is TRBJ2-3, the V gene TRBV7-6, with D perhaps assigned TRBD1 or TRBD2 (5 bases each). In germline, CDR1 is SGHVS, CDR2 FNYEAQ. This CDR3 is 14 amino acids long. V gave up 4 bases and J gave up 6 bases, with 14 bases separating them. The CDR3 region has the DNA TGTGCCAGCAGCTCCAAAGGGACCTTGGATACGCAGTATTTT. Protein sequence: CASSSKGTLDTQYF. The full variable domain, its missing parts supplied by reference TRBV7-6 and TRBJ2-3, is GAGVSQSPRYKVTKRGQDVALRCDPISGHVSLYWYRQALGQGPEFLTYFNYEAQQDKSGLPNDRFSAERPEGSISTLTIQRTEQRDSAMYRCASSSKGTLDTQYFGPGTRLTVL.

At least ten counts were recorded for this clonotype. The gene calls are TRBV27 and TRBJ2-2; possible D gene TRBD2, 6 bases. Germline V gene sequence: CDR1 MNHEY, CDR2 SMNVEV (reference sequence). V lost 5 bases and J lost 0, with 10 bases in between. There are 15 residues in the CDR3. CDR3 protein: CASSIAAPNTGELFF. The CDR3 DNA reads TGTGCCAGCAGTATAGCGGCACCGAACACCGGGGAGCTGTTTTTT.

This clonotype was detected ten times or more. This chain uses TRBV25-1 with TRBJ2-3; D call uncertain. V gave up 4 bases and J gave up 3 bases, with 23 bases separating them. The CDR3 loop spans 18 amino acids. Germline loops: CDR1 MGHDK, CDR2 SYGVNS. As DNA, the CDR3 is TGTGCCAGCAGTGCCTTCGGATCCATTGGAACGTTTACAGATACGCAGTATTTT. Protein sequence: CASSAFGSIGTFTDTQYF.

This clonotype was seen a few times. This chain uses TRBV28 with TRBJ1-1; D unclear. Germline V gives CDR1 MDHEN, CDR2 SYDVKM. CDR3 length: 11 amino acids. CDR3 protein: CGVLVNTEAFF. The CDR3 nucleotides read TGTGGTGTACTGGTGAACACTGAAGCTTTCTTT.

About this clonotype itself: At one end the junction does not follow the germline gene, possibly because of a read error. This rearrangement joins TRBV5-6 to TRBJ2-7; 12 bases align to TRBD2. Germline V gives CDR1 SGHDT, CDR2 YYEEEE. This CDR3 region has 17 residues. CDR3 nucleotide sequence: TGTGCCGGCAGCTTGGAACGTCTCCTAGCGGGAGGGGTCGAGCAGTACTTC. It translates to CAGSLERLLAGGVEQYF.

V is TRBV10-1 and J is TRBJ1-5, with TRBD1 matching over 8 bases. There are 16 residues in the CDR3. The junction had 8 bases not matched to a gene; V was cut back by 1 base and J by 6 bases. Germline values: CDR1 WNHNN, CDR2 SYGVQD (reference sequence). In nucleotides, the CDR3 is TGCGCCAGCAGTGAGTTAGACAGGGGACGGGGTCAGCCCCAGCATTTT. This encodes CASSELDRGRGQPQHF.

This clonotype was picked up many times. The rearrangement joins TRBV7-3 to TRBJ1-4; D not resolved. Trimming took off 4 bases at V and 5 bases at J, with 14 bases between the two ends. The CDR3 extends over 15 amino acids. The germline CDR1 and CDR2 sequences are SGHTA and FQGTGA. This chain's CDR3 is CASSSPGPLNEKLFF. The DNA for the CDR3 is TGTGCCAGCAGCTCCCCCGGACCGCTCAATGAAAAACTGTTTTTT.

The table lists this clonotype with many counts. This chain joins TRBV30 and TRBJ2-1; a possible D gene is TRBD1 (6 bases). CDR1 GTSNPN and CDR2 SVGIG come from the germline V gene (reference sequence). V gave up 6 bases and J gave up 8 bases, with 14 bases separating them. This CDR3 is built from 12 residues. The DNA for the CDR3 is TGTGCCTGTAGCGACAGGTCCCATGAGCAGTTCTTC. This translates into CACSDRSHEQFF.

This clonotype has more than one count but fewer than ten. The rearrangement joins TRBV9 to TRBJ2-1; 8 bases are shared with TRBD2. CDR1 and CDR2 from the germline V gene are SGDLS and YYNGEE. The CDR3 has 16 amino acids. V was clipped by 7 bases and J by 2 bases; unmatched bases: 11. The CDR3 loop reads CASAGGGRSPYNEQFF. The CDR3 DNA follows: TGTGCCAGCGCTGGGGGCGGGAGGTCCCCCTACAATGAGCAGTTCTTC.

In its sample, this clonotype was seen many times. The V gene is TRBV5-1, the J gene TRBJ1-5; D gene uncertain. This CDR3 has 15 residues. Germline assignment: CDR1 SGHRS and CDR2 YFSETQ. Trimming left V 0 bases short and J 0 bases short, with 7 bases between. The CDR3 nucleotides read TGCGCCAGCAGCTTGGAATCCAGTAGCAATCAGCCCCAGCATTTT. Its protein product is CASSLESSSNQPQHF.

This clonotype appeared many times. V gene TRBV20-1 combines with J gene TRBJ2-1, with 8 bases that match TRBD2. Germline V CDR1 and CDR2: DFQATT, SNEGSKA (reference sequence). This CDR3 has 13 residues. The ends lost 1 base at V and 6 bases at J; junction bases unmatched: 2. Here the CDR3 reads CSARAGTSNEQFF. Written as DNA, the CDR3 is TGCAGTGCTAGAGCGGGGACTAGCAATGAGCAGTTCTTC.

This clonotype was observed a single time. The rearrangement uses TRBV29-1 and TRBJ2-7; 10 positions match TRBD1. V lost 5 bases and J lost 7; bases outside the gene matches: 8. Germline loops: CDR1 SQVTM, CDR2 ANQGSEA. This CDR3 comprises 13 residues. The CDR3 DNA is TGCAGCGTTAACGACAGGGGGCTAGGAGAGCAGTACTTC. Translation gives CSVNDRGLGEQYF.

This clonotype was counted many times. The chain has TRBV28 and TRBJ2-1; the match to TRBD1 covers 8 bases. CDR1 is MDHEN, CDR2 SYDVKM, per germline. CDR3 size: 12 residues. The junction had 1 base not matched to a gene; V was cut back by 4 bases and J by 8 bases. CDR3 nucleotides: TGTGCCAGCAGTTCACAGGGGGATGAGCAGTTCTTC. It codes for CASSSQGDEQFF.